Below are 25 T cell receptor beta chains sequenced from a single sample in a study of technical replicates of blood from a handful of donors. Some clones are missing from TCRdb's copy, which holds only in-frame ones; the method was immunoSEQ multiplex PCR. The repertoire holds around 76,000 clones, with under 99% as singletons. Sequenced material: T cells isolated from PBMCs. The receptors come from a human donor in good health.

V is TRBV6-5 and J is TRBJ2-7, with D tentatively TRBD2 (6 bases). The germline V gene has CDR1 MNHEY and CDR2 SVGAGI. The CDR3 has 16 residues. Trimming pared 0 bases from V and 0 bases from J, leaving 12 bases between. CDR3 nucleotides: TGTGCCAGCAGTTACTCGGCCGGGAGCGTCTCCTACGAGCAGTACTTC. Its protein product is CASSYSAGSVSYEQYF.

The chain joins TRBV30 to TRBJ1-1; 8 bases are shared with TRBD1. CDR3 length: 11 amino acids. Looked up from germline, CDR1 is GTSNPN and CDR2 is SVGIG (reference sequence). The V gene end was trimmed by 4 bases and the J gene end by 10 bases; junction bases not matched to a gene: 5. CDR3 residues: CAWNRDRRAFF. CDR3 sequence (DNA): TGTGCCTGGAACCGGGACAGGAGAGCTTTCTTT.

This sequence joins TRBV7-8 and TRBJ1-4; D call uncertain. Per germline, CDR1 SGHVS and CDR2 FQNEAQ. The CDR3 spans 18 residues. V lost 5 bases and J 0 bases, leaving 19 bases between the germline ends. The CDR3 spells CASSLRGRILTTNEKLFF. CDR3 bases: TGTGCCAGCAGCCTAAGAGGCCGGATTCTTACAACTAATGAAAAACTGTTTTTT.

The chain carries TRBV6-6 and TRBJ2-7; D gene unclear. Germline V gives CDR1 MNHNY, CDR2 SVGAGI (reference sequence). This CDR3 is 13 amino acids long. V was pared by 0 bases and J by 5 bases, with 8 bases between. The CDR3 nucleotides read TGTGCCAGCAGTTACTCGATCCGGGACGAGCAGTACTTC. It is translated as CASSYSIRDEQYF.

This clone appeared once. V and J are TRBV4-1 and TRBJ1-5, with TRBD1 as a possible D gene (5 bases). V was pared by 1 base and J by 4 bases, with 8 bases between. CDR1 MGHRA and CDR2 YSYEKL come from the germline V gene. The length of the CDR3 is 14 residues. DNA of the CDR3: TGCGCCAGCAGCCAAGGGGCAGGGAATCAGCCCCAGCATTTT. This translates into CASSQGAGNQPQHF.

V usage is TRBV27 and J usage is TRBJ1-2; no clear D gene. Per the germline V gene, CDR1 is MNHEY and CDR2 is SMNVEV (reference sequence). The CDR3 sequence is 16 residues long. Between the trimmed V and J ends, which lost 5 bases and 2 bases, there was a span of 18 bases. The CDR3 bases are TGTGCCAGCAGTCTAACAACCTTCGACGGGAACTATGGCTACACCTTC. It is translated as CASSLTTFDGNYGYTF.

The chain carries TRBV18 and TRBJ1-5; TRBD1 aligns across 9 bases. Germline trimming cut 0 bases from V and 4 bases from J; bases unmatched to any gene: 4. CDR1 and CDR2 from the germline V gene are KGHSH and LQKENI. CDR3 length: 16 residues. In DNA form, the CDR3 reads TGTGCCAGCTCACCACCGGCCGGGACAGGGAATCAGCCCCAGCATTTT. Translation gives CASSPPAGTGNQPQHF.

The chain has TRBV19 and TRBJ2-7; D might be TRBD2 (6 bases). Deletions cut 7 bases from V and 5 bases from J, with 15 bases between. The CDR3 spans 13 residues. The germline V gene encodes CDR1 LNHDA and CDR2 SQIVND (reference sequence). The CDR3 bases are TGTGCCAGTAAGGGACTCCAGGGCAACGAGCAGTACTTC. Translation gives CASKGLQGNEQYF. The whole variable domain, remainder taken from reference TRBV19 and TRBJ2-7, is DGGITQSPKYLFRKEGQNVTLSCEQNLNHDAMYWYRQDPGQGLRLIYYSQIVNDFQKGDIAEGYSVSREKKESFPLTVTSAQKNPTAFYLCASKGLQGNEQYFGPGTRLTVT.

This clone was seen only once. The CDR3 here is CASSQDVGAGREGPDTQYF. CDR3 bases: TGTGCCAGCAGCCAAGATGTAGGGGCTGGGCGGGAGGGCCCAGATACGCAGTATTTT. The chain is built from TRBV4-2 and TRBJ2-3; 9 bases map to TRBD2. Germline assignment: CDR1 LGHNA and CDR2 YNFKEQ. V shed 0 bases and J 4 bases; nucleotides not matched to a gene: 14. The CDR3 spans 19 residues.

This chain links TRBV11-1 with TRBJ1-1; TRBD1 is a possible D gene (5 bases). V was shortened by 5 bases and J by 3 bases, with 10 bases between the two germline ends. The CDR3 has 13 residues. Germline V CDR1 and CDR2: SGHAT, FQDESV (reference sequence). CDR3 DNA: TGTGCCAGCAGCCCACGGGGGGACACTGAAGCTTTCTTT. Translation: CASSPRGDTEAFF.

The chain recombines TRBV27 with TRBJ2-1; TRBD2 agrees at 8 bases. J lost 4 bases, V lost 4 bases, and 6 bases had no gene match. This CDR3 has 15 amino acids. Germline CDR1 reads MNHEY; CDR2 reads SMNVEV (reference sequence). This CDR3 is CASSYRSGTYNEQFF. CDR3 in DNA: TGTGCCAGCAGTTACCGTAGCGGGACTTACAATGAGCAGTTCTTC.

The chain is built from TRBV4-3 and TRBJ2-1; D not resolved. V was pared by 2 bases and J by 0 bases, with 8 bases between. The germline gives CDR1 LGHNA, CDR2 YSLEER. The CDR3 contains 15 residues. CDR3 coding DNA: TGCGCCAGCAGCCAAATACTGAGCTCCTACAATGAGCAGTTCTTC. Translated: CASSQILSSYNEQFF.

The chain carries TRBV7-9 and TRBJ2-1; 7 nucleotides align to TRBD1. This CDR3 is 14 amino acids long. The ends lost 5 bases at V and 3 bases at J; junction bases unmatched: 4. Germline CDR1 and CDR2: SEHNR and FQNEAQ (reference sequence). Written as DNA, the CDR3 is TGTGCCAGCAGCCCTCGGACAGGCTACAATGAGCAGTTCTTC. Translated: CASSPRTGYNEQFF.

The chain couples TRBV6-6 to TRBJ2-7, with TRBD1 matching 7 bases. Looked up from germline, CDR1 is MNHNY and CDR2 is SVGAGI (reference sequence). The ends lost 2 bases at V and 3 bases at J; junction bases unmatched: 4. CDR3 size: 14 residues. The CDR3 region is CASSYRDSFYEQYF. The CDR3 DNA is TGTGCCAGCAGTTACCGGGACAGTTTCTACGAGCAGTACTTC.

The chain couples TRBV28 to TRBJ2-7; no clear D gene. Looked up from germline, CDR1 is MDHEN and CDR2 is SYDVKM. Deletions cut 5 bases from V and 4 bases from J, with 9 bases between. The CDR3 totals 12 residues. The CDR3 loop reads CASSPTLYEQYF. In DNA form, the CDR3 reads TGTGCCAGCAGTCCCACTTTATACGAGCAGTACTTC.

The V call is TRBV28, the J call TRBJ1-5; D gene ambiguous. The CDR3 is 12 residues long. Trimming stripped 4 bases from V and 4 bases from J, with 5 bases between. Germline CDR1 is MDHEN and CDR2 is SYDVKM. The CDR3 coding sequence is TGTGCCAGCAGTTCCCCAAATCAGCCCCAGCATTTT. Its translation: CASSSPNQPQHF.

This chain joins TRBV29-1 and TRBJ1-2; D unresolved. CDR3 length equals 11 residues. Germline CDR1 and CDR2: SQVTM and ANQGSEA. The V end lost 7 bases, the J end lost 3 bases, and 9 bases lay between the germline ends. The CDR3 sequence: CSARRDYGYTF. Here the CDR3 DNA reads TGCAGCGCCCGAAGAGACTATGGCTACACCTTC.

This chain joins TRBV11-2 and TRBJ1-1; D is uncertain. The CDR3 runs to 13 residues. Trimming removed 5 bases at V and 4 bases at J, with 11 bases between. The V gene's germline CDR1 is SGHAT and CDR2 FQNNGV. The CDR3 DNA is TGTGCCAGCAGCCTAGGTCTGTCCACTGAAGCTTTCTTT. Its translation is CASSLGLSTEAFF.

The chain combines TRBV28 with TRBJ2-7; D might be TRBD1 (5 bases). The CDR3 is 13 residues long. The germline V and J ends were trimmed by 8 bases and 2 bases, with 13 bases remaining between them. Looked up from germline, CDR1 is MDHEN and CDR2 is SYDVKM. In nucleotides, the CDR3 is TGTGCCAGCTTACGCAGGGATACCTACGAGCAGTACTTC. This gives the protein CASLRRDTYEQYF.

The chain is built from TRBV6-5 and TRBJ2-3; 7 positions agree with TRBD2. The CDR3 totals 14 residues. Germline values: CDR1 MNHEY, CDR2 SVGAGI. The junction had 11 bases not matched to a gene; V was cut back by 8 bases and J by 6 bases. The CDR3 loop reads CASRLGRVMDTQYF. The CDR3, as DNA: TGTGCCAGCCGATTAGGGAGGGTCATGGATACGCAGTATTTT.

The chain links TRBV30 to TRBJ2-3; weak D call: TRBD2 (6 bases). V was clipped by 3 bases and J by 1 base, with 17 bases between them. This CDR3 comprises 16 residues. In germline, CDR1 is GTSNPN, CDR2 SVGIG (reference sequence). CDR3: CAWSRRPGDRTDTQYF. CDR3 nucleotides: TGTGCCTGGAGCCGAAGGCCGGGGGATCGCACAGATACGCAGTATTTT.

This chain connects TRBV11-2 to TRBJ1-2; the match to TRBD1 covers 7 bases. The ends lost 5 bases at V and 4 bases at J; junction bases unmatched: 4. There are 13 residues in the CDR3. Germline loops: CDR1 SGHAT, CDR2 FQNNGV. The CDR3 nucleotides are TGTGCCAGCAGCCAGGGGGTCGGCTATGGCTACACCTTC. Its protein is CASSQGVGYGYTF.

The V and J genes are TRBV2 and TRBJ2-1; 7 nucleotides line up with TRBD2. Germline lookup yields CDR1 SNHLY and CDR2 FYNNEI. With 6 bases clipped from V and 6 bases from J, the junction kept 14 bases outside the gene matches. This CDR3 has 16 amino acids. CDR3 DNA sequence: TGTGCCAGCAGGAATAGCCCGGGAGGAGGTCGCAATGAGCAGTTCTTC. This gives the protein CASRNSPGGGRNEQFF. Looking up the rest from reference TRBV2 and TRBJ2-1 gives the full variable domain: EPEVTQTPSHQVTQMGQEVILRCVPISNHLYFYWYRQILGQKVEFLVSFYNNEISEKSEIFDDQFSVERPDGSNFTLKIRSTKLEDSAMYFCASRNSPGGGRNEQFFGPGTRLTVL.

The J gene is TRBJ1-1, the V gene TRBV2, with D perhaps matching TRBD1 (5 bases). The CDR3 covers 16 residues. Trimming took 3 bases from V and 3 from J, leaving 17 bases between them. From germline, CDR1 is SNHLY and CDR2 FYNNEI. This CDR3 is CASSDGTEGWYTEAFF. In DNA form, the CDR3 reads TGTGCCAGCAGTGACGGGACGGAGGGCTGGTACACTGAAGCTTTCTTT.

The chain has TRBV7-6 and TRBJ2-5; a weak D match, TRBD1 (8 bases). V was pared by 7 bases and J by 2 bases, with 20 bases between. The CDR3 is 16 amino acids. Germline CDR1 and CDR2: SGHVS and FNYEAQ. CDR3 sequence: CASTLRGRDRQETQYF. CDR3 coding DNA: TGTGCCAGCACCCTTAGAGGGAGGGACAGGCAAGAGACCCAGTACTTC.